These 24 T cell receptor beta chains were sequenced from one sample in a study of beta chain features in type 1 diabetes. What these receptors recognize is not known. Study-wide points: A moderate, significant TCRB CDR3 shortening appeared in type 1 diabetes across four CD4+ subsets.

All of the isolated RNA was reverse transcribed, so expressed TCRB transcripts were sequenced. Profiling relied on immunoSEQ multiplex PCR, and the TCRdb table lists in-frame clones only, not all of them. The data contain 600,000 to 700,000 clones, 9.5% to 15% of them singletons. The sequencing sample was made of naive CD4+ T cells from blood. The source is a man in his thirties or forties with type 1 diabetes.

J is TRBJ2-2 and V is TRBV2; TRBD1 is a possible D gene (6 bases). CDR3 length: 16 amino acids. CDR1 and CDR2 from the germline V gene are SNHLY and FYNNEI. The V end lost 5 bases, the J end lost 3 bases, and 16 bases lay between the germline ends. CDR3 sequence: CASSRSLGADTGELFF. CDR3 coding DNA: TGTGCCAGCAGTCGAAGCTTGGGGGCTGACACCGGGGAGCTGTTTTTT.

The count of this clone is one. This chain joins TRBV5-1 and TRBJ2-5; 10 nucleotides agree with TRBD2. This CDR3 is 16 amino acids long. Germline V gene data show CDR1 as SGHRS and CDR2 as YFSETQ. J gave up 5 bases and V 2 bases, and 9 bases lay outside the gene matches. The DNA for the CDR3 is TGCGCCAGCAGCTTCGGAGTAGCGGGGGGTGTGGAGACCCAGTACTTC. Translating gives CASSFGVAGGVETQYF.

This chain uses TRBV28 with TRBJ2-7; tentatively, D is TRBD1 or TRBD2 (5 bases each). This CDR3 contains 15 residues. Germline loops: CDR1 MDHEN, CDR2 SYDVKM. With 5 bases removed from V and 2 bases from J, the gap between germline ends came to 16 bases. The CDR3: CASSLDRDGAYEQYF. The CDR3 DNA follows: TGTGCCAGCAGTCTTGACCGGGACGGAGCCTACGAGCAGTACTTC.

The chain links TRBV15 to TRBJ2-2; unclear D gene. Germline V gene data show CDR1 as LNHNV and CDR2 as YYDKDF (reference sequence). V shed 0 bases and J shed 0 bases, with 14 bases lying between them. This CDR3 has 18 residues. The CDR3 coding sequence is TGTGCCACCAGCAGAGATAACATTGGCAGACCGAACACCGGGGAGCTGTTTTTT. It translates to CATSRDNIGRPNTGELFF.

This clone was seen only a few times. The J gene is TRBJ2-1, the V gene TRBV9; a weak D match, TRBD2 (5 bases). Germline V gives CDR1 SGDLS, CDR2 YYNGEE. The CDR3 totals 15 residues. V was pared by 0 bases and J by 6 bases, with 13 bases between. The CDR3 protein is CASSVGGNRANEQFF. Written as DNA, the CDR3 is TGTGCCAGCAGCGTAGGAGGGAATAGGGCCAATGAGCAGTTCTTC. Based on the CDR3 plus reference TRBV9 and TRBJ2-1, the full variable domain is DSGVTQTPKHLITATGQRVTLRCSPRSGDLSVYWYQQSLDQGLQFLIQYYNGEERAKGNILERFSAQQFPDLHSELNLSSLELGDSALYFCASSVGGNRANEQFFGPGTRLTVL.

This clone has more than one count but fewer than ten. The chain employs TRBV9 and TRBJ1-3, with D possibly TRBD1 on 5 matching bases. Trimming took off 0 bases at V and 9 bases at J, with 13 bases between the two ends. Germline CDR1 reads SGDLS; CDR2 reads YYNGEE. This CDR3 is built from 14 residues. CDR3 nucleotides: TGTGCCAGCAGCGTAGCTGAGTCAGGGAGCACCATATATTTT. As protein: CASSVAESGSTIYF.

This clone was found a few times. This chain connects TRBV5-1 to TRBJ1-2; a possible D gene is TRBD1 (5 bases). V lost 0 bases and J lost 5, with 11 bases in between. This CDR3 is built from 14 residues. Germline values: CDR1 SGHRS, CDR2 YFSETQ. The CDR3 loop reads CASSLVAEGYGYTF. The CDR3 DNA reads TGCGCCAGCAGCTTGGTGGCGGAGGGGTATGGCTACACCTTC. The variable domain in full, completed from reference TRBV5-1 and TRBJ1-2, reads KAGVTQTPRYLIKTRGQQVTLSCSPISGHRSVSWYQQTPGQGLQFLFEYFSETQRNKGNFPGRFSGRQFSNSRSEMNVSTLELGDSALYLCASSLVAEGYGYTFGSGTRLTVV.

The V call is TRBV7-9, the J call TRBJ1-1; 7 bases fit TRBD1. Germline-derived CDR1 and CDR2 are SEHNR and FQNEAQ (reference sequence). V lost 4 bases to trimming and J lost 4 bases; unmatched junction nucleotides: 3. This CDR3 is 13 amino acids long. This CDR3 reads CASSYRDSTEAFF. The DNA for the CDR3 is TGTGCCAGCAGCTACCGGGACAGCACTGAAGCTTTCTTT.

This clone was observed many times. CDR3 sequence reads: CSVEQGVIMNTEAFF. The DNA for the CDR3 is TGCAGCGTTGAACAGGGGGTGATCATGAACACTGAAGCTTTCTTT. The chain is built from TRBV29-1 and TRBJ1-1; 7 bases line up with TRBD1. With V trimmed by 2 bases and J by 0 bases, 6 bases remained unmatched. The V gene's germline CDR1 is SQVTM and CDR2 ANQGSEA. The CDR3 contains 15 residues. The whole variable domain, filled in from reference TRBV29-1 and TRBJ1-1, reads SAVISQKPSRDICQRGTSLTIQCQVDSQVTMMFWYRQQPGQSLTLIATANQGSEATYESGFVIDKFPISRPNLTFSTLTVSNMSPEDSSIYLCSVEQGVIMNTEAFFGQGTRLTVV.

As for this clone: The sample holds other DNA sequences that translate to the same CDR3. The J gene is TRBJ2-7, the V gene TRBV30; no clear D. V shed 0 bases and J shed 1 base, with 4 bases lying between them. The CDR3 has 12 residues. Germline CDR1 is GTSNPN and CDR2 is SVGIG (reference sequence). The CDR3 loop is CAWSVLSYEQYF. The CDR3 coding sequence is TGTGCCTGGAGTGTGTTGTCCTACGAGCAGTACTTC.

The rearrangement uses TRBV5-6 and TRBJ2-7; 9 bases are a match to TRBD1. The J segment lost 5 bases and the V segment lost 4 bases, leaving 10 bases of the junction unmatched. The V gene's germline CDR1 is SGHDT and CDR2 YYEEEE. This CDR3 has 15 residues. CDR3 bases: TGTGCCAGCAGCCAAACCGGGACAGGGTTCCACGAGCAGTACTTC. It codes for CASSQTGTGFHEQYF.

This clone turned up a few times. Here the CDR3 reads CASRTVTYEQYF. In DNA form, the CDR3 reads TGTGCCAGCAGGACAGTGACCTACGAGCAGTACTTC. The chain couples TRBV28 to TRBJ2-7; TRBD1 might be the D (5 bases). Trimming pared 6 bases from V and 2 bases from J, leaving 8 bases between. CDR1 and CDR2 (germline): MDHEN, SYDVKM. The CDR3 contains 12 residues.

This clone was counted a few times. The V call is TRBV4-3, the J call TRBJ2-7; 9 bases map to TRBD1. Trimming cost V 2 bases and J 6 bases; bases outside gene matches: 5. The CDR3 length is 14 residues. Germline CDR1 and CDR2: LGHNA and YSLEER. Written as DNA, the CDR3 is TGCGCCAGCAGCCAACGGACAGGGGCCCTCGAGCAGTACTTC. It specifies CASSQRTGALEQYF.

The sample holds a few counts of this clone. The chain joins TRBV30 to TRBJ2-3, with 7 bases fitting TRBD2. CDR3 length: 14 amino acids. CDR1 is GTSNPN, CDR2 SVGIG, per germline (reference sequence). V lost 5 bases to trimming and J lost 4 bases; unmatched junction nucleotides: 9. CDR3 coding DNA: TGTGCCTGGTCTCACAGCGGGAATTCAGATACGCAGTATTTT. It codes for CAWSHSGNSDTQYF.

This clone showed up just a few times. The rearrangement uses TRBV4-3 and TRBJ1-2; D gene ambiguous. The germline V gene has CDR1 LGHNA and CDR2 YSLEER. The CDR3 spans 15 residues. V lost 3 bases and J lost 4, with 15 bases in between. The CDR3 DNA reads as TGCGCCAGCAGCCATAATACAGAGGTGGGCTATGGCTACACCTTC. It codes for CASSHNTEVGYGYTF.

The V call is TRBV5-1, the J call TRBJ2-3; D is perhaps TRBD2 (6 bases). CDR3 length: 15 residues. In germline, CDR1 is SGHRS, CDR2 YFSETQ. V was pared by 1 base and J by 5 bases, with 14 bases between. CDR3 region: CASSLWGELGDTQYF. The CDR3, as DNA: TGCGCCAGCAGCTTGTGGGGGGAATTAGGAGATACGCAGTATTTT. Supplemented by reference TRBV5-1 and TRBJ2-3, the full variable domain reads KAGVTQTPRYLIKTRGQQVTLSCSPISGHRSVSWYQQTPGQGLQFLFEYFSETQRNKGNFPGRFSGRQFSNSRSEMNVSTLELGDSALYLCASSLWGELGDTQYFGPGTRLTVL.

CDR3 DNA: TGCGCCAGCAGCCAAAACCCGACCACAGATACGCAGTATTTT. This encodes CASSQNPTTDTQYF. This chain joins TRBV4-3 and TRBJ2-3, with D unresolved. Trimming removed 2 bases at V and 2 bases at J, with 8 bases between. The CDR3 loop spans 14 amino acids. The V gene's germline CDR1 is LGHNA and CDR2 YSLEER.

The chain is built from TRBV7-2 and TRBJ2-2; D tentatively fits TRBD1 or TRBD2 (6 bases each). The germline V gene encodes CDR1 SGHTA and CDR2 FQGNSA. V was pared by 1 base and J by 2 bases, with 11 bases between. The CDR3 loop spans 16 amino acids. CDR3 sequence (DNA): TGTGCCAGCAGCTTAGGCGGGACACATAACACCGGGGAGCTGTTTTTT. Translated: CASSLGGTHNTGELFF.

This clone was observed a few times. J is TRBJ1-5 and V is TRBV7-2; D call uncertain. Germline V gene sequence: CDR1 SGHTA, CDR2 FQGNSA. The CDR3 has 14 amino acids. Trimming shortened V by 6 bases and J by 1 base, and 10 bases separated the two germline ends. CDR3 DNA: TGTGCCAGCAGTAGCTTCTTCAGCAATCAGCCCCAGCATTTT. Its translation is CASSSFFSNQPQHF.

This clone was observed a handful of times. The chain recombines TRBV27 with TRBJ2-1; D might be TRBD2 (5 bases). This CDR3 comprises 14 residues. V shed 4 bases and J shed 8 bases, with 15 bases lying between them. Germline V gene lookup returns CDR1 MNHEY and CDR2 SMNVEV (reference sequence). In DNA form, the CDR3 reads TGTGCCAGCAGTTCCCGGGGATTCAACGATGAGCAGTTCTTC. Its translation: CASSSRGFNDEQFF.

V gene TRBV25-1 combines with J gene TRBJ2-5, with 8 bases aligning to TRBD1. The CDR3 consists of 14 residues. The V gene end was trimmed by 6 bases and the J gene end by 2 bases; junction bases not matched to a gene: 5. CDR1 and CDR2 (germline): MGHDK, SYGVNS. The CDR3 nucleotides are TGTGCCAGCAGCAAACAGGGGGTTCAAGAGACCCAGTACTTC. Its translation: CASSKQGVQETQYF.

V and J are TRBV30 and TRBJ1-2; 7 bases agree with TRBD1. The CDR3 totals 14 residues. The trim removed 1 base at V and 4 bases at J, leaving 6 bases unmatched. The germline gives CDR1 GTSNPN, CDR2 SVGIG (reference sequence). The CDR3 reads CAWSGAGGSYGYTF. The CDR3 DNA follows: TGTGCCTGGAGTGGAGCAGGGGGATCCTATGGCTACACCTTC.

This clone was counted between two and nine times. This chain connects TRBV19 to TRBJ1-2; 8 nucleotides align to TRBD1. This CDR3 spans 14 amino acids. Per germline, CDR1 LNHDA and CDR2 SQIVND (reference sequence). V lost 5 bases and J lost 3; bases outside the gene matches: 5. CDR3 region: CASSPGQEYYGYTF. The DNA for the CDR3 is TGTGCCAGTAGTCCGGGACAGGAATACTATGGCTACACCTTC. The full variable domain, its missing parts supplied by reference TRBV19 and TRBJ1-2, is DGGITQSPKYLFRKEGQNVTLSCEQNLNHDAMYWYRQDPGQGLRLIYYSQIVNDFQKGDIAEGYSVSREKKESFPLTVTSAQKNPTAFYLCASSPGQEYYGYTFGSGTRLTVV.

This clone was counted only a few times. The rearrangement joins TRBV7-9 to TRBJ2-7; 8 positions match TRBD1. J gave up 4 bases and V 3 bases, and 5 bases lay outside the gene matches. The CDR3 consists of 14 residues. Per the germline V gene, CDR1 is SEHNR and CDR2 is FQNEAQ (reference sequence). Written as DNA, the CDR3 is TGTGCCAGCAGCTTGACAGGGGATCAATACGAGCAGTACTTC. Translating gives CASSLTGDQYEQYF.